This T cell receptor beta chain comes out of a study of cytomegalovirus exposure and HLA in healthy donors. The method was immunoSEQ multiplex PCR; TCRdb's version includes in-frame clones alone and lacks a portion of them. The sample contains fewer than 250,000 clones, 70% to 90% of which appear only once. With respect to this clone: Its antigen is unknown.

Study-level findings and limits: The study labeled around 160 TCR beta chains cytomegalovirus-associated. There were some public TCRs occurring in many donors, but most TCR sequences were rare. Reports credit the classifier with highly specific, highly sensitive diagnosis of cytomegalovirus status. The TCR clusters that emerged in the first cohort tended, a later analysis found, to co-occur in the 110 or so validation repertoires.

The clonotype comes from a woman aged 18-29 years in good health and CMV-seronegative. The sequenced material came from PBMCs.

The CDR3 DNA is TGTGCCAGCTCACCACAAGCGGGACTTGGGACTAATGAAAAACTGTTTTTT. It codes for CASSPQAGLGTNEKLFF. J is TRBJ1-4 and V is TRBV18; perhaps TRBD1 as D (5 bases). Trimming shortened V by 1 base and J by 2 bases, and 14 bases separated the two germline ends. There are 17 residues in the CDR3. Germline V CDR1 and CDR2: KGHSH, LQKENI.